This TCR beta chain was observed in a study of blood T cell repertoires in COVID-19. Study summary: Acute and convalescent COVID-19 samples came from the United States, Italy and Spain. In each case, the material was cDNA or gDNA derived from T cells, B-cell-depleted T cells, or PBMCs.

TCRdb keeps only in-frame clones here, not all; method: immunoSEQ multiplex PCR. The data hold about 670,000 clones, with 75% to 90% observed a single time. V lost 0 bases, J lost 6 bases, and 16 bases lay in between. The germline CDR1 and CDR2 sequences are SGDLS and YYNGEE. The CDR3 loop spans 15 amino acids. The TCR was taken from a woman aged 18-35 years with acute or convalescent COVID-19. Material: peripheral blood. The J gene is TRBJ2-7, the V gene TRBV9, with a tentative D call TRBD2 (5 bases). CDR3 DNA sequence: TGTGCCAGCAGCGTAGCCGCGACTCAACGGGGCGAGCAGTACTTC. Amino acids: CASSVAATQRGEQYF.